The 20 T cell receptor beta chains in this list originate from one sample, sequenced in a study of T-cell memory formation after mild COVID-19. Via MiXCR, TCRdb re-called the 5' RACE reads, giving one row per CDR3 protein. The sample has roughly 450,000 distinct CDR3 sequences, over 15% seen once. Sequenced sample: PBMCs or a T cell subset sorted from them (not recorded which). These receptors came from a man younger than 35 who had mild COVID-19 (a few samples of this study predate the infection). Cell type and time point are not known.

The rearrangement uses TRBV7-3 and TRBJ1-1; D gene unclear. Between the trimmed V and J ends, which lost 6 bases and 0 bases, there was a span of 11 bases. This CDR3 has 14 residues. Germline V gene data show CDR1 as SGHTA and CDR2 as FQGTGA. DNA of the CDR3: TGTGCCAGCAGGCTAACGGGGATGAACACTGAAGCTTTCTTT. It translates to CASRLTGMNTEAFF.

V is TRBV6-2 or TRBV6-3 and J is TRBJ2-1, with 10 bases identical to TRBD1. The CDR3 contains 16 residues. Germline V lookup: CDR1 MNHEY, CDR2 SVGEGT. Trimming removed 4 bases from V and 7 bases from J; junction bases left unmatched: 10. The CDR3 DNA is TGTGCCAGCAGTTCGCTTGACAGGGGGCGTAGAAATGAGCAGTTCTTC. Its protein product is CASSSLDRGRRNEQFF.

The rearrangement links TRBV20-1 to TRBJ2-5; D not resolved. Germline V gene data show CDR1 as DFQATT and CDR2 as SNEGSKA (reference sequence). V was pared by 5 bases and J by 2 bases, with 21 bases between. The CDR3 covers 16 residues. CDR3 DNA sequence: TGCAGTGCTGGGCCCTCGGGTGGTTTGTGGCAAGAGACCCAGTACTTC. Translated, it gives CSAGPSGGLWQETQYF.

This clonotype has more than one count but fewer than ten. This rearrangement joins TRBV5-1 to TRBJ2-7; 7 bases match TRBD1. From germline, CDR1 is SGHRS and CDR2 YFSETQ. With V trimmed by 4 bases and J by 3 bases, 4 bases remained unmatched. The CDR3 sequence is 13 residues long. In nucleotides, the CDR3 is TGCGCCAGCAGCGGGGACAGAGACTACGAGCAGTACTTC. Its translation is CASSGDRDYEQYF. The full variable domain, completed using reference TRBV5-1 and TRBJ2-7, is KAGVTQTPRYLIKTRGQQVTLSCSPISGHRSVSWYQQTPGQGLQFLFEYFSETQRNKGNFPGRFSGRQFSNSRSEMNVSTLELGDSALYLCASSGDRDYEQYFGPGTRLTVT.

DNA for the CDR3: TGTGCCAGCAGCCAAGATCTCTACGAGCAGTACTTC. This codes for CASSQDLYEQYF. The chain links TRBV4-2 to TRBJ2-7; D uncertain. Germline assignment: CDR1 LGHNA and CDR2 YNFKEQ. V gave up 0 bases and J gave up 3 bases, with 3 bases separating them. CDR3 length equals 12 residues.

This clonotype was counted a few times. This chain links TRBV19 with TRBJ2-1; D possibly corresponds to TRBD2 (6 bases). The CDR3 totals 14 residues. Germline assignment: CDR1 LNHDA and CDR2 SQIVND (reference sequence). V was cut by 2 bases and J by 8 bases, with 13 bases left in between. The CDR3 bases are TGTGCCAGTAGTATAAGAGTCGGGAGCGATGAGCAGTTCTTC. Protein: CASSIRVGSDEQFF.

The CDR3 DNA reads TGCGCCAGCAGCCAAGAGCCACAGGGGGTCACTGAAGCTTTCTTT. Translating gives CASSQEPQGVTEAFF. V and J are TRBV4-1 and TRBJ1-1, with 8 bases lining up with TRBD1. From germline, CDR1 is MGHRA and CDR2 YSYEKL. CDR3 size: 15 residues. With 0 bases clipped from V and 4 bases from J, the junction kept 4 bases outside the gene matches.

This clonotype has only a few counts. DNA of the CDR3: TGCAGCGTTGCATTGAGCCCGGCGGAGACCCAGTACTTC. This gives the protein CSVALSPAETQYF. This rearrangement joins TRBV29-1 to TRBJ2-5, with D unclear. V lost 4 bases, J lost 5 bases, and 14 bases lay in between. This CDR3 has 13 amino acids. Per germline, CDR1 SQVTM and CDR2 ANQGSEA.

This clonotype was observed at least ten times. This sequence joins TRBV7-2 and TRBJ2-5; D gene uncertain. The CDR3 contains 14 residues. The V gene's germline CDR1 is SGHTA and CDR2 FQGNSA. V shed 3 bases and J shed 2 bases, with 10 bases lying between them. This CDR3 is CASSFQASQETQYF. CDR3 nucleotides: TGTGCCAGCAGCTTCCAGGCTTCACAAGAGACCCAGTACTTC. The whole variable domain, remainder taken from reference TRBV7-2 and TRBJ2-5, is GAGVSQSPSNKVTEKGKDVELRCDPISGHTALYWYRQSLGQGLEFLIYFQGNSAPDKSGLPSDRFSAERTGGSVSTLTIQRTQQEDSAVYLCASSFQASQETQYFGPGTRLLVL.

This chain links TRBV12-3 or TRBV12-4 with TRBJ1-4, with D unresolved. CDR3 length: 13 residues. V was clipped by 1 base and J by 4 bases, with 4 bases between them. This CDR3 reads CASSLGGNEKLFF. The CDR3 DNA reads as TGTGCCAGCAGTTTAGGGGGTAATGAAAAACTGTTTTTT.

This clonotype was seen only a few times. The rearrangement links TRBV7-2 to TRBJ2-3; 14 positions agree with TRBD2. The length of the CDR3 is 16 residues. Germline lookup yields CDR1 SGHTA and CDR2 FQGNSA. V trimming: 5 bases; J trimming: 2 bases; junction bases outside the gene matches: 3. This chain's CDR3 is CASSGTSGGLTDTQYF. The CDR3 coding sequence is TGTGCCAGCAGCGGGACTAGCGGGGGCCTCACAGATACGCAGTATTTT.

This clonotype turned up a few times. The genes are TRBV5-1 and TRBJ2-1; D uncertain. Germline-derived CDR1 and CDR2 are SGHRS and YFSETQ. CDR3 length: 14 residues. With 1 base removed from V and 6 bases from J, the gap between germline ends came to 11 bases. The CDR3 reads CASSLRAAGNEQFF. The CDR3, as DNA: TGCGCCAGCAGCTTGAGGGCAGCCGGCAATGAGCAGTTCTTC.

This clonotype came up a few times. The genes are TRBV7-9 and TRBJ2-3; D is unclear. The germline V and J ends were trimmed by 5 bases and 10 bases, with 13 bases remaining between them. The CDR3 extends over 12 amino acids. Per germline, CDR1 SEHNR and CDR2 FQNEAQ (reference sequence). The DNA of the CDR3 is TGTGCCAGCAGCCCTGGGCCTGTGGCGCAGTATTTT. Its protein product is CASSPGPVAQYF.

The CDR3 coding sequence is TGTGCCAGCAGATCAAGCCATGAGCAGTTCTTC. This sequence encodes CASRSSHEQFF. V usage is TRBV28 and J usage is TRBJ2-1, with unresolved D. Germline V CDR1 and CDR2: MDHEN, SYDVKM. The CDR3 sequence is 11 residues long. With 6 bases removed from V and 8 bases from J, the gap between germline ends came to 8 bases.

This clonotype was observed a few times. J is TRBJ1-2 and V is TRBV7-9; 7 bases are shared with TRBD1. The length of the CDR3 is 15 residues. V shed 5 bases, J shed 5 bases, and the junction held 11 bases outside the gene matches. CDR1 is SEHNR and CDR2 is FQNEAQ in the germline V gene (reference sequence). The CDR3 region is CASSPTDRWGYGYTF. CDR3 DNA: TGTGCCAGCAGCCCCACGGACAGGTGGGGTTATGGCTACACCTTC.

V gene TRBV5-6 combines with J gene TRBJ1-2; 8 bases match TRBD1. This CDR3 region has 17 residues. Per germline, CDR1 SGHDT and CDR2 YYEEEE. Losses at the gene ends were 0 bases for V and 6 bases for J; bases not matched to a gene: 13. CDR3 sequence reads: CASSLEGTGPAPDGYTF. Here the CDR3 DNA reads TGTGCCAGCAGCTTGGAGGGGACAGGCCCAGCCCCCGATGGCTACACCTTC.

The chain couples TRBV6-5 to TRBJ2-3; D possibly uses TRBD1 or TRBD2 (6 bases each). The CDR3 covers 12 residues. CDR1 and CDR2 from the germline V gene are MNHEY and SVGAGI. Trimming removed 3 bases at V and 10 bases at J, with 11 bases between. In nucleotides, the CDR3 is TGTGCCAGCAGTTATCGGGGGCAGTCGCAGTATTTT. Amino acid sequence: CASSYRGQSQYF.

With respect to this clonotype: One end of the junction varies from germline; a read error may be responsible. The rearrangement links TRBV12-3 or TRBV12-4 to TRBJ1-2, with TRBD1 matching 7 bases. The CDR3 is 13 amino acids. The CDR3 coding sequence is TGTGACAGCAGTTTAATGACAGGGAAGGGCTACACCTTC. Encoded protein: CDSSLMTGKGYTF.

This rearrangement joins TRBV5-1 to TRBJ1-1; D call uncertain. The CDR3 extends over 13 amino acids. From germline, CDR1 is SGHRS and CDR2 YFSETQ. Trimming took off 1 base at V and 1 base at J, with 5 bases between the two ends. Written as DNA, the CDR3 is TGCGCCAGCAGCTTGCACGGGAACACTGAAGCTTTCTTT. Protein: CASSLHGNTEAFF.

This clonotype was detected only a few times. This chain uses TRBV4-1 with TRBJ2-7, with TRBD1 as a possible D gene (5 bases). Looked up from germline, CDR1 is MGHRA and CDR2 is YSYEKL. This CDR3 is built from 14 residues. Deletions cut 1 base from V and 6 bases from J, with 13 bases between. CDR3: CASSQVGQGAEQYV. CDR3 in DNA: TGCGCCAGCAGCCAAGTTGGGCAGGGTGCCGAGCAGTACGTC.